The subject of this entry is one TCR beta chain. Its target antigen remains unknown. No much larger clone is present one base from it, and per-base qualities are unavailable. The same CDR3 can be traced to other DNA sequences in this sample. Healthy HIV-negative adults with no recently reported acute infections or vaccinations were included as donors. All donors were Caucasian adults living in Nashville, Tennessee, USA. Magnetic negative selection was used to enrich CD4+ T cells, after which naive cells were positively selected on CD45RA and the negative fraction became the memory subset. Blood was obtained by leukapheresis, after which PBMCs were separated by Ficoll-Histopaque density gradient centrifugation and cryopreserved in liquid nitrogen vapor phase. Analytical flow cytometry was used to check the purity and quantity of each magnetically sorted T cell population. Each sorted fraction had its genomic DNA isolated and then quantified by UV absorbance on a Nanodrop 2000c.

The data derive from a study of shared clonotypes between healthy human individuals (TCRdb year 2020). About the study as a whole: Three men and a couple of women, aged 18 to 49 years, made up the cohort. To estimate repertoire size and how much clonotypes are shared between individuals, the study performed deep sequencing of blood TCR repertoires from a few healthy adults. To increase sequencing depth and limit assay-specific biases, different laboratories used diverse techniques to prepare libraries and sequence TCR repertoires. For each donor, CD4 naive and CD4 memory were each run on three plates, CD8 naive on two plates, and CD8 memory on one plate. Per donor, leukapheresis produced somewhere between about 0.94 and 9.5 billion PBMCs. General conclusions and limits of the study: Across several donors, approximately 5% of naive CD4, roughly 3.4% of naive CD8, 2% to 2.5% of memory CD4, and approximately 0.42% of memory CD8 clonotypes were shared. Compared with non-shared clonotypes, the clonotypes found in all four sorted-subset donors had higher generation probabilities. Pairwise subsampling led to the expectation that sequencing depth would affect the degree of clonotype sharing among donors. Sampling was restricted to blood, and TCR repertoires in tissue are likely to differ from TCR repertoires in blood. Naive subsets generally had larger estimated clonotype richness than memory subsets did. Because the study included only a small number of donors, the genetic and exposure-history diversity represented was limited. Incomplete sequencing was indicated by rarefaction of sorted-subset datasets, despite the large sequencing depth.

TCR CDR3 regions were amplified from genomic DNA by multiplex PCR using the deep immunoSEQ assay. Extracted genomic DNA from each cell subset was distributed evenly across all wells of several immunoSEQ 96-well plates, and each plate was treated as a replicate. Each replicate PCR for sorted subsets received approximately 200 ng genomic DNA, equal to 28,000 or so T cell genomes. Purified libraries were measured with a Qubit 3.0 fluorometer, size-checked on a Bioanalyzer 2100, and measured again with the KAPA Library Quantification kit. Every immunoSEQ 96-well plate was sequenced on a dedicated single-read 150-cycle Illumina NextSeq 550 flow cell. The original methods were these. Because the immunoSEQ output included only junctional sequences and no quality scores, the filtering could not be the same as the filtering used for full-length reads. Sequences were annotated with PyIR, a Python wrapper for IgBLAST v1.9, using IMGT germline references to assign V/J genes and CDR3. Reads were filtered out if the reads had weak V/J assignments (E-value above 1e-6), no CDR3, stop codons, out-of-frame junctions, or ambiguous translated residues. V3J clonotypes were defined by identical inferred V gene, J gene, and CDR3 amino acid sequence. Percentage overlap between repertoires was computed as shared unique clonotypes divided by the size of the smaller repertoire. Three approaches were used to assess repertoire richness: RTK rarefaction, the Chao1 estimator, and Recon v2.1 estimates of unobserved clonotypes. Generation probabilities for all TCRbeta clonotypes obtained by the gDNA method from a handful of donors were computed using OLGA. The immuneACCESS repertoire file appears here via TCRdb, limited to in-frame rearrangements. These files lack a portion of the clones; in checked studies, under half of the deficit traces to unresolved V genes, and the cause of the others is not known. V, J and clone size are taken as reported in that table, and D and trimming were inferred from the DNA itself. This sample lists around 2,000,000 clones; over 85% were detected once. Roughly 0.13% of the sample lies in the top ten.

From a lookup of the germline V gene, CDR1 and CDR2 are SGDLS and YYNGEE. The V and J ends are trimmed by 0 bases and 1 base, leaving 7 bases between them. Its CDR3 holds 14 amino acids, cysteine through phenylalanine. Only the CDR3 part of the read is kept: 42 bases, read in frame from the first base. The TCR sequence derives from a man aged 18 to 29 in good health. Material: naive CD4+ T cells sorted from blood. This specimen's cell subset or site label, interpreted: CD45RA+ positively selected. The V and J segments used are TRBV9 and TRBJ1-1; 6 matching bases give a weak D call of TRBD1. Here the CDR3 is given as CASSVEGGNTEAFF. The bases are TGTGCCAGCAGCGTAGAAGGGGGGAACACTGAAGCTTTCTTT. Joined to the reference TRBV9 and TRBJ1-1 proteins, this CDR3 gives the full variable domain: DSGVTQTPKHLITATGQRVTLRCSPRSGDLSVYWYQQSLDQGLQFLIQYYNGEERAKGNILERFSAQQFPDLHSELNLSSLELGDSALYFCASSVEGGNTEAFFGQGTRLTVV.